The 28 T cell receptor beta chains listed next were all sequenced from one sample in a study of blood T cell repertoires in COVID-19. TCRdb's copy holds only in-frame clones and misses some; the assay was immunoSEQ multiplex PCR. The sample contains fewer than 300,000 clones, roughly 85% of which appear only once. Sequencing used peripheral blood. The receptors come from a woman between 18 and 29 years old with acute or convalescent COVID-19.

The chain joins TRBV9 to TRBJ2-7; D may be TRBD1 (5 bases). The CDR3 consists of 15 residues. V was pared by 4 bases and J by 2 bases, with 16 bases between. Germline loops: CDR1 SGDLS, CDR2 YYNGEE. The CDR3 DNA reads as TGTGCCAGCAGCACCCAGGGAAAGGCGGCCTACGAGCAGTACTTC. This translates into CASSTQGKAAYEQYF.

The chain combines TRBV18 with TRBJ2-1; unclear D gene. The CDR3 extends over 15 amino acids. With 3 bases removed from V and 0 bases from J, the gap between germline ends came to 9 bases. Germline CDR1 is KGHSH and CDR2 is LQKENI. CDR3 in amino acids: CASSPVANSYNEQFF. CDR3 in DNA: TGTGCCAGCTCACCGGTCGCTAACTCCTACAATGAGCAGTTCTTC. The whole variable domain, filled in from reference TRBV18 and TRBJ2-1, reads NAGVMQNPRHLVRRRGQEARLRCSPMKGHSHVYWYRQLPEEGLKFMVYLQKENIIDESGMPKERFSAEFPKEGPSILRIQQVVRGDSAAYFCASSPVANSYNEQFFGPGTRLTVL.

The chain recombines TRBV3-1 (or the pseudogene TRBV3-2) with TRBJ1-2, with D unresolved. The ends were cut back, 1 base at V and 8 bases at J, with 8 bases in the middle. Germline lookup yields CDR1 LGHDT and CDR2 YNNKEL (reference sequence). The CDR3 consists of 12 residues. The CDR3 sequence is CASSQARQGYTF. The DNA for the CDR3 is TGTGCCAGCAGCCAAGCTAGGCAAGGCTACACCTTC.

The chain couples TRBV11-2 to TRBJ1-2; TRBD1 agrees at 9 bases. After removal of 2 bases from V and 2 bases from J, the junction contained 6 bases not matched to a gene. This CDR3 spans 16 amino acids. Germline lookup yields CDR1 SGHAT and CDR2 FQNNGV. This CDR3 reads CASSLTMGQGNYGYTF. CDR3 DNA sequence: TGTGCCAGCAGCTTAACCATGGGACAGGGAAACTATGGCTACACCTTC. The full variable domain, in which reference TRBV11-2 and TRBJ1-2 provide the parts outside the CDR3, is EAGVAQSPRYKIIEKRQSVAFWCNPISGHATLYWYQQILGQGPKLLIQFQNNGVVDDSQLPKDRFSAERLKGVDSTLKIQPAKLEDSAVYLCASSLTMGQGNYGYTFGSGTRLTVV.

This chain connects TRBV7-8 to TRBJ2-7; D gene ambiguous. Trimming left V 1 base short and J 6 bases short, with 10 bases between. Germline V gives CDR1 SGHVS, CDR2 FQNEAQ. This CDR3 is 13 amino acids long. CDR3 amino acids: CASSLENYREQYF. The CDR3 DNA reads as TGTGCCAGCAGCTTAGAAAACTATCGCGAGCAGTACTTC.

In this sample, this clone turned up a few times. The chain recombines TRBV9 with TRBJ1-1; maybe TRBD1 (5 bases). V was shortened by 0 bases and J by 1 base, with 7 bases between the two germline ends. Germline assignment: CDR1 SGDLS and CDR2 YYNGEE. This CDR3 has 14 amino acids. The CDR3 DNA sequence: TGTGCCAGCAGCGTAGGACAGTCGAACACTGAAGCTTTCTTT. Amino acids: CASSVGQSNTEAFF. The full variable domain, with the rest looked up from reference TRBV9 and TRBJ1-1, is DSGVTQTPKHLITATGQRVTLRCSPRSGDLSVYWYQQSLDQGLQFLIQYYNGEERAKGNILERFSAQQFPDLHSELNLSSLELGDSALYFCASSVGQSNTEAFFGQGTRLTVV.

This clone was counted a few times. The chain is built from TRBV5-1 and TRBJ2-7; 8 bases line up with TRBD1. Germline V lookup: CDR1 SGHRS, CDR2 YFSETQ. V shed 4 bases and J 0 bases; nucleotides not matched to a gene: 9. The CDR3 runs 16 residues. CDR3 nucleotides: TGCGCCAGCAGCCTGAGCTCGGGACAGGCCTCCTACGAGCAGTACTTC. Its translation is CASSLSSGQASYEQYF.

Turning to this clone: Other nucleotide sequences in the sample specify the same CDR3. The chain links TRBV30 to TRBJ1-2; 8 nucleotides align to TRBD1. V trimming: 5 bases; J trimming: 8 bases; junction bases outside the gene matches: 13. The germline V gene encodes CDR1 GTSNPN and CDR2 SVGIG (reference sequence). The CDR3 is 14 amino acids. Written as DNA, the CDR3 is TGTGCCTGGGCTCGGGACCAGGGGGCCGGGGGCTACACCTTC. Protein: CAWARDQGAGGYTF.

The V call is TRBV5-1, the J call TRBJ2-1, with a tentative D call TRBD2 (6 bases). Deletions cut 3 bases from V and 3 bases from J, with 16 bases between. The CDR3 runs 16 residues. From germline, CDR1 is SGHRS and CDR2 YFSETQ. As DNA, the CDR3 is TGCGCCAGCAGCTGGGGCCAGACTAGGTTCTACAATGAGCAGTTCTTC. It yields the protein CASSWGQTRFYNEQFF. The full variable domain, rest sourced from reference TRBV5-1 and TRBJ2-1, is KAGVTQTPRYLIKTRGQQVTLSCSPISGHRSVSWYQQTPGQGLQFLFEYFSETQRNKGNFPGRFSGRQFSNSRSEMNVSTLELGDSALYLCASSWGQTRFYNEQFFGPGTRLTVL.

This clone was seen once. The chain is built from TRBV11-3 and TRBJ1-6; the D gene is possibly TRBD1 (5 bases). CDR3 length equals 13 residues. Germline V gene sequence: CDR1 SGHNT, CDR2 YENEEA. V was clipped by 5 bases and J by 8 bases, with 10 bases between them. The CDR3 spells CASSADRDSPLHF. The CDR3 nucleotides are TGTGCCAGCAGCGCTGACAGAGATTCACCCCTCCACTTT.

The gene calls are TRBV6-5 and TRBJ2-3; TRBD2 matches at 11 bases. The trim removed 6 bases at V and 5 bases at J, leaving 4 bases unmatched. From germline, CDR1 is MNHEY and CDR2 SVGAGI. This CDR3 spans 14 amino acids. For the CDR3, the DNA is TGTGCCAGCAGACTAGCGGGAGCGGGAGATACGCAGTATTTT. Translating gives CASRLAGAGDTQYF.

On this clone itself: Other DNA sequences in this sample translate to the same CDR3. The chain employs TRBV7-2 and TRBJ2-1; 10 bases match TRBD2. J was trimmed by 4 bases and V by 1 base; bases with no gene match: 1. The CDR3 covers 15 residues. Germline values: CDR1 SGHTA, CDR2 FQGNSA. The CDR3 loop is CASSLGTSGYNEQFF. The CDR3 nucleotides read TGTGCCAGCAGCTTAGGGACTAGCGGATACAATGAGCAGTTCTTC. The entire variable domain, with the rest obtained from reference TRBV7-2 and TRBJ2-1, is as follows: GAGVSQSPSNKVTEKGKDVELRCDPISGHTALYWYRQSLGQGLEFLIYFQGNSAPDKSGLPSDRFSAERTGGSVSTLTIQRTQQEDSAVYLCASSLGTSGYNEQFFGPGTRLTVL.

The chain recombines TRBV4-3 with TRBJ1-2, with D uncertain. The CDR3 length is 15 residues. V shed 0 bases and J shed 6 bases, with 14 bases lying between them. CDR1 and CDR2 from the germline V gene are LGHNA and YSLEER. The CDR3 loop is CASSQDSVEGDGYTF. CDR3 sequence (DNA): TGCGCCAGCAGCCAAGATTCTGTAGAGGGCGATGGCTACACCTTC.

The J gene is TRBJ2-5, the V gene TRBV18, with D hard to call. Trimming took off 2 bases at V and 2 bases at J, with 6 bases between the two ends. The V gene's germline CDR1 is KGHSH and CDR2 LQKENI. This CDR3 has 13 amino acids. The CDR3 DNA is TGTGCCAGCTCACCAGGCCCACAAGAGACCCAGTACTTC. It is translated as CASSPGPQETQYF.

V and J are TRBV7-8 and TRBJ2-3; D remains ambiguous. Germline CDR1 is SGHVS and CDR2 is FQNEAQ. CDR3 length: 14 amino acids. V lost 1 base to trimming and J lost 4 bases, with 9 bases between them. CDR3 in DNA: TGTGCCAGCAGCTTAGTGGGCTTGGCAGATACGCAGTATTTT. It codes for CASSLVGLADTQYF.

The gene calls are TRBV7-2 and TRBJ2-5; TRBD1 is a possible D gene (5 bases). CDR3 length equals 15 residues. The V end was cut by 5 bases, the J end by 0 bases, with 13 bases between. Germline V gene data show CDR1 as SGHTA and CDR2 as FQGNSA. The CDR3 loop is CASSSRQRHQETQYF. Written as DNA, the CDR3 is TGTGCCAGCAGCAGCCGACAGAGACACCAAGAGACCCAGTACTTC.

This chain joins TRBV30 and TRBJ2-5; maybe TRBD2 (6 bases). The V gene lost 3 bases and the J gene lost 10 bases, with 15 bases spanning the gap. CDR1 is GTSNPN and CDR2 is SVGIG in the germline V gene (reference sequence). CDR3 length: 12 amino acids. The CDR3 nucleotides are TGTGCCTGGAGCCCCAAGGCGGGAAACCAGTACTTC. Its translation: CAWSPKAGNQYF.

J is TRBJ1-2 and V is TRBV27; TRBD1 matches 7 bases. V trimming: 5 bases; J trimming: 1 base; junction bases outside the gene matches: 13. CDR3 length: 17 residues. Germline assignment: CDR1 MNHEY and CDR2 SMNVEV (reference sequence). Here the CDR3 reads CASSPSYSGTVNYGYTF. The DNA of the CDR3 is TGTGCCAGCAGTCCATCTTATTCCGGGACAGTTAACTATGGCTACACCTTC.

V and J are TRBV2 and TRBJ2-7; unclear D gene. This CDR3 has 15 residues. Trimming cost V 0 bases and J 0 bases, with 9 bases left between them. Germline loops: CDR1 SNHLY, CDR2 FYNNEI. CDR3 bases: TGTGCCAGCAGTGAAGCTTCGGTTCTCTCCTACGAGCAGTACTTC. It yields the protein CASSEASVLSYEQYF.

The chain carries TRBV3-1 (or the pseudogene TRBV3-2) and TRBJ2-2, with 7 positions matching TRBD2. Germline lookup yields CDR1 LGHDT and CDR2 YNNKEL (reference sequence). The CDR3 consists of 21 residues. The J segment lost 0 bases and the V segment lost 5 bases, leaving 21 bases of the junction unmatched. The CDR3 reads CASSKTLGGSGSGTNTGELFF. The CDR3 DNA sequence: TGTGCCAGCAGCAAGACGCTCGGGGGGTCTGGTAGCGGAACGAACACCGGGGAGCTGTTTTTT.

A single count supports this clone. The chain joins TRBV13 to TRBJ1-1, with 10 bases that match TRBD1. CDR3 length: 14 residues. V lost 6 bases, J lost 1 base, and 2 bases stayed unmatched. Per germline, CDR1 PRHDT and CDR2 FYEKMQ (reference sequence). The CDR3 bases are TGTGCCAGCAGGGACAGGGGGGCGAACACTGAAGCTTTCTTT. It codes for CASRDRGANTEAFF.

The rearrangement joins TRBV12-3 or TRBV12-4 to TRBJ2-7; D perhaps matches TRBD1 (6 bases). CDR3 length: 13 residues. V dropped 3 bases and J dropped 12 bases, with 18 bases sitting between them. Written as DNA, the CDR3 is TGTGCCAGCAGTTTTCAGGACACAGGGTCTCCGTACTTC. It yields the protein CASSFQDTGSPYF.

The chain combines TRBV4-3 with TRBJ1-4; TRBD1 might be the D (5 bases). This CDR3 has 15 residues. V lost 1 base to trimming and J lost 7 bases, with 13 bases between them. Germline values: CDR1 LGHNA, CDR2 YSLEER. CDR3 protein: CASSQVWGFGEKLFF. In nucleotides, the CDR3 is TGCGCCAGCAGCCAAGTATGGGGCTTCGGTGAAAAACTGTTTTTT.

This clone was counted a single time. V is TRBV6-5 and J is TRBJ2-2; the D gene is possibly TRBD1 (6 bases). The CDR3 is 16 amino acids. V lost 2 bases and J lost 3, with 13 bases in between. Germline V lookup: CDR1 MNHEY, CDR2 SVGAGI. CDR3 loop: CASSYRSGHYTGELFF. For the CDR3, the DNA is TGTGCCAGCAGTTACCGATCGGGACACTACACCGGGGAGCTGTTTTTT.

The chain uses TRBV19 and TRBJ2-3; no clear D gene. V lost 6 bases and J lost 2, with 9 bases in between. Per germline, CDR1 LNHDA and CDR2 SQIVND (reference sequence). This CDR3 has 13 amino acids. This chain's CDR3 is CASRRANTDTQYF. The CDR3 bases are TGTGCCAGTAGGAGAGCGAACACAGATACGCAGTATTTT.

The chain uses TRBV4-2 and TRBJ1-4; 12 nucleotides match TRBD1. The CDR3 has 17 residues. With V trimmed by 1 base and J by 7 bases, 7 bases remained unmatched. Germline V gene lookup returns CDR1 LGHNA and CDR2 YNFKEQ. CDR3 DNA sequence: TGTGCCAGCAGCCAAGGCGGGACAGGGGGCTGGGGTGAAAAACTGTTTTTT. The encoded protein is CASSQGGTGGWGEKLFF.

This chain joins TRBV7-2 and TRBJ2-7; D possibly corresponds to TRBD2 (6 bases). This CDR3 spans 14 amino acids. From germline, CDR1 is SGHTA and CDR2 FQGNSA. The V end was cut by 2 bases, the J end by 4 bases, with 12 bases between. CDR3 residues: CASSLSRERYEQYF. The DNA of the CDR3 is TGTGCCAGCAGCTTATCCCGGGAGAGGTACGAGCAGTACTTC.

J is TRBJ2-1 and V is TRBV5-1; D might be TRBD1 (6 bases). There are 15 residues in the CDR3. Germline values: CDR1 SGHRS, CDR2 YFSETQ. V was shortened by 4 bases and J by 5 bases, with 16 bases between the two germline ends. For the CDR3, the DNA is TGCGCCAGCAGCGCGACACCTGGGGGCAACAATGAGCAGTTCTTC. This encodes CASSATPGGNNEQFF.